Shown below are 20 T cell receptor beta chains from a single sample sequenced in a study of T cells in tuberculosis. TCRdb's copy holds only in-frame clones and misses some; the assay was immunoSEQ multiplex PCR. Seen here are some 60,000 clones, 80% to 85% observed once, and the top ten hold roughly 12%. Thawed, overnight-rested PBMC were stained with GMM-loaded CD1B tetramer, viability dye and anti-CD3, then sorted. C32 glucose monomycolate from Rhodococcus equi was loaded onto the CD1B tetramers. What was sequenced was CD1b-GMM tetramer-negative cells sorted from PBMCs. The receptors stem from an adult woman with latent tuberculosis.

The chain employs TRBV28 and TRBJ2-3, with D possibly matching TRBD1 (6 bases). Germline CDR1 is MDHEN and CDR2 is SYDVKM. V was cut by 7 bases and J by 2 bases, with 13 bases left in between. The CDR3 runs 14 residues. The CDR3 coding sequence is TGTGCCAGCACCGAGACAGGACCCACAGATACGCAGTATTTT. Translated, it gives CASTETGPTDTQYF.

The CDR3 reads CASSPSRGKTNTEAFF. CDR3 in DNA: TGTGCCAGCTCACCCTCAAGGGGCAAGACGAACACTGAAGCTTTCTTT. V usage is TRBV18 and J usage is TRBJ1-1; D perhaps matches TRBD1 (5 bases). The CDR3 spans 16 residues. CDR1 and CDR2 from the germline V gene are KGHSH and LQKENI. The V end lost 3 bases, the J end lost 1 base, and 15 bases lay between the germline ends.

V usage is TRBV5-6 and J usage is TRBJ2-6, with D tentatively TRBD1 (6 bases). The germline V gene has CDR1 SGHDT and CDR2 YYEEEE. V shed 1 base and J shed 2 bases, with 7 bases lying between them. The CDR3 is 15 amino acids. The CDR3 DNA follows: TGTGCCAGCAGCTTGCGGGACACTGGGGCCAACGTCCTGACTTTC. Protein product: CASSLRDTGANVLTF.

This clone was found a few times. The rearrangement uses TRBV9 and TRBJ2-7; 9 bases match TRBD2. Germline values: CDR1 SGDLS, CDR2 YYNGEE. The CDR3 has 15 residues. The V gene end was trimmed by 0 bases and the J gene end by 12 bases; junction bases not matched to a gene: 13. The CDR3 bases are TGTGCCAGCAGCGTAGCCCGGACTAGCGTCTCGCATACGTACTTC. This sequence encodes CASSVARTSVSHTYF.

This clone was seen only once. This chain joins TRBV13 and TRBJ2-1; 10 bases are a match to TRBD2. The junction had 4 bases not matched to a gene; V was cut back by 1 base and J by 7 bases. The CDR3 covers 15 residues. Germline CDR1 reads PRHDT; CDR2 reads FYEKMQ (reference sequence). In DNA, the CDR3 is TGTGCCAGCAGCTTAGTTACTAGCGGGGTAAATGAGCAGTTCTTC. Its translation is CASSLVTSGVNEQFF.

The rearrangement links TRBV19 to TRBJ2-3, with D possibly being TRBD2 (5 bases). Germline V gives CDR1 LNHDA, CDR2 SQIVND (reference sequence). V lost 5 bases, J lost 3 bases, and 12 bases lay in between. This CDR3 region has 14 residues. DNA for the CDR3: TGTGCCAGTAGTCCCGCAGGAGGAACAGATACGCAGTATTTT. Its protein product is CASSPAGGTDTQYF.

This chain links TRBV21-1 with TRBJ2-1; the tabulated D call, TRBD2, remains unverified against the DNA. TRBV21-1 constitutes a pseudogene. The CDR3 consists of 20 residues. CDR3 coding DNA: TGTGCCAGCAGCAAAGCGGAATATGGGACTAGCGGGGGTCAAGGTAATGAGCAGTTCTTC. This codes for CASSKAEYGTSGGQGNEQFF.

The chain uses TRBV29-1 and TRBJ2-1, with D perhaps TRBD2 (6 bases). From germline, CDR1 is SQVTM and CDR2 ANQGSEA. Deletions cut 4 bases from V and 0 bases from J, with 19 bases between. CDR3 length: 17 amino acids. The CDR3 nucleotides are TGCAGCGTTGGGGGGGTTGAGGGCCAACGCTCCTACAATGAGCAGTTCTTC. This encodes CSVGGVEGQRSYNEQFF.

This clone came up a few times. The chain has TRBV6-6 and TRBJ2-7, with 9 nucleotides matching TRBD2. This CDR3 contains 14 residues. J was trimmed by 1 base and V by 5 bases; bases with no gene match: 3. Per the germline V gene, CDR1 is MNHNY and CDR2 is SVGAGI (reference sequence). CDR3 in amino acids: CASSSGRTSYEQYF. The CDR3 region has the DNA TGTGCCAGCAGTAGCGGGAGGACGTCCTACGAGCAGTACTTC.

This clone was seen only a few times. The CDR3 reads CASSPDRGGAREKLFF. For the CDR3, the DNA is TGTGCCAGCAGCCCAGACCGTGGGGGGGCGCGAGAAAAACTGTTTTTT. The rearrangement joins TRBV7-2 to TRBJ1-4; D is possibly TRBD1 (6 bases). The germline V gene has CDR1 SGHTA and CDR2 FQGNSA. This CDR3 has 16 residues. Trimming removed 5 bases at V and 8 bases at J, with 21 bases between.

Details on this clone: The junction shows a germline mismatch at one end, possibly a read error. The CDR3 is CASNLSRDRGRRAEETQYF. The DNA for the CDR3 is TGCGCCAGCAACTTGTCCCGGGACAGGGGGCGTCGGGCCGAAGAGACCCAGTACTTC. This chain uses TRBV5-1 with TRBJ2-5, with 12 nucleotides matching TRBD1. CDR3 length equals 19 residues. In germline, CDR1 is SGHRS, CDR2 YFSETQ.

This clone was detected only once. The J gene is TRBJ2-2, the V gene TRBV19, with D possibly matching TRBD1 (6 bases). Trimming removed 5 bases at V and 6 bases at J, with 10 bases between. Germline CDR1 and CDR2: LNHDA and SQIVND (reference sequence). The CDR3 spans 13 residues. The CDR3 protein is CASSLTGSGELFF. CDR3 in DNA: TGTGCCAGTAGTCTCACAGGGTCCGGGGAGCTGTTTTTT.

This clone was seen a handful of times. The rearrangement uses TRBV29-1 and TRBJ2-7; the D is unclear. Looked up from germline, CDR1 is SQVTM and CDR2 is ANQGSEA. The CDR3 consists of 14 residues. Trimming stripped 4 bases from V and 3 bases from J, with 16 bases between. CDR3 DNA sequence: TGCAGCGTTGCTTCGCGAGGCGGTCTCTACGAGCAGTACTTC. Translated, it gives CSVASRGGLYEQYF.

The rearrangement links TRBV6-5 to TRBJ2-3; 7 positions agree with TRBD1. The CDR3 is 13 residues long. V was pared by 6 bases and J by 3 bases, with 3 bases of the junction left unmatched. Germline-derived CDR1 and CDR2 are MNHEY and SVGAGI. CDR3 in amino acids: CASSLTGTDTQYF. CDR3 DNA sequence: TGTGCCAGCAGCCTGACAGGGACAGATACGCAGTATTTT.

This clone has only a few counts. The V and J genes are TRBV19 and TRBJ1-2; unclear D gene. With 6 bases removed from V and 7 bases from J, the gap between germline ends came to 15 bases. In germline, CDR1 is LNHDA, CDR2 SQIVND (reference sequence). The length of the CDR3 is 13 residues. The CDR3 DNA reads TGTGCCAGTAGCCTAGACGGCCGGGGTGGCTACACCTTC. This translates into CASSLDGRGGYTF.

CDR3 sequence reads: CASIAPDWRETQYF. CDR3 in DNA: TGTGCCAGCATCGCCCCGGACTGGCGAGAGACCCAGTACTTC. The rearrangement links TRBV28 to TRBJ2-5, with a weak D call TRBD2 (5 bases). With 7 bases removed from V and 4 bases from J, the gap between germline ends came to 16 bases. The CDR3 is 14 residues long. Germline CDR1 is MDHEN and CDR2 is SYDVKM. The variable domain in full, completed from reference TRBV28 and TRBJ2-5, reads DVKVTQSSRYLVKRTGEKVFLECVQDMDHENMFWYRQDPGLGLRLIYFSYDVKMKEKGDIPEGYSVSREKKERFSLILESASTNQTSMYLCASIAPDWRETQYFGPGTRLLVL.

This chain connects TRBV11-1 to TRBJ2-7; 7 bases align to TRBD1. There are 15 residues in the CDR3. V shed 8 bases, J shed 6 bases, and the junction held 16 bases outside the gene matches. Germline V gene data show CDR1 as SGHAT and CDR2 as FQDESV (reference sequence). The CDR3 coding sequence is TGTGCCAGCGAGGCCCCGGGACAGTTTCTTGGCGAGCAGTACTTC. The encoded protein is CASEAPGQFLGEQYF.

The chain has TRBV28 and TRBJ1-1; tentative D call: TRBD1 (5 bases). CDR1 MDHEN and CDR2 SYDVKM come from the germline V gene. The CDR3 spans 14 residues. The ends were cut back, 5 bases at V and 4 bases at J, with 14 bases in the middle. CDR3 sequence reads: CASSPSHGGTEAFF. The CDR3 nucleotides read TGTGCCAGCAGTCCCTCGCACGGGGGCACTGAAGCTTTCTTT. The whole variable domain, filled in from reference TRBV28 and TRBJ1-1, reads DVKVTQSSRYLVKRTGEKVFLECVQDMDHENMFWYRQDPGLGLRLIYFSYDVKMKEKGDIPEGYSVSREKKERFSLILESASTNQTSMYLCASSPSHGGTEAFFGQGTRLTVV.

Only one count was recorded for this clone. The rearrangement links TRBV6-1 to TRBJ1-5; perhaps TRBD1 as D (6 bases). This CDR3 contains 13 residues. The germline V gene has CDR1 MNHNS and CDR2 SASEGT. V lost 6 bases to trimming and J lost 3 bases, with 9 bases between them. The CDR3 spells CASRRQDNQPQHF. The CDR3, as DNA: TGTGCCAGCAGGAGACAGGACAATCAGCCCCAGCATTTT.

The genes are TRBV4-3 and TRBJ2-5, with D possibly being TRBD1 (5 bases). Germline V gives CDR1 LGHNA, CDR2 YSLEER. Deletions cut 1 base from V and 2 bases from J, with 8 bases between. The CDR3 length is 14 residues. CDR3: CASSQVAGQETQYF. As DNA, the CDR3 is TGCGCCAGCAGCCAAGTGGCAGGGCAAGAGACCCAGTACTTC.